The 18 T cell receptor beta chains below all came from one sample that was sequenced in a study of identical twins. TCRdb used MiXCR to reprocess the 5' RACE reads, holding one entry per CDR3 protein. Among under 1 million distinct CDR3 sequences listed, about 12% were seen once. The sample also formed part of further work on yellow fever vaccine responses in identical twins.

Sequencing input: PBMCs. The origin of the receptors is a woman aged 18-29 years in good health.

This clonotype came up many times. The chain employs TRBV4-2 and TRBJ1-4; D is possibly TRBD1 (6 bases). Germline values: CDR1 LGHNA, CDR2 YNFKEQ. The CDR3 is made up of 16 amino acids. V lost 4 bases, J lost 6 bases, and 18 bases lay in between. CDR3 sequence reads: CASSRGQGQGDEKLFF. The DNA of the CDR3 is TGTGCCAGCAGCCGGGGCCAGGGGCAGGGAGATGAAAAACTGTTTTTT.

V usage is TRBV11-2 and J usage is TRBJ1-2, with TRBD1 matching 7 bases. V lost 0 bases, J lost 3 bases, and 4 bases stayed unmatched. Germline CDR1 and CDR2: SGHAT and FQNNGV. The CDR3 runs to 15 residues. The CDR3 DNA reads as TGTGCCAGCAGCTTAGAACAGGGGTGGTACTATGGCTACACCTTC. Its protein is CASSLEQGWYYGYTF.

V and J are TRBV7-9 and TRBJ2-5; 9 bases fit TRBD1. The V segment lost 1 base and the J segment 3 bases; nucleotides outside the gene matches: 3. Germline CDR1 is SEHNR and CDR2 is FQNEAQ (reference sequence). This CDR3 is 15 amino acids long. This CDR3 is CASSLGRQGEETQYF. CDR3 sequence (DNA): TGTGCCAGCAGCTTAGGTCGACAGGGGGAAGAGACCCAGTACTTC.

This clonotype turned up a few times. The V and J genes are TRBV6-2 or TRBV6-3 and TRBJ2-7; the match to TRBD2 covers 9 bases. This CDR3 contains 15 residues. CDR1 and CDR2 (germline): MNHEY, SVGEGT. Germline trimming cut 2 bases from V and 2 bases from J; bases unmatched to any gene: 4. Here the CDR3 reads CASSYRREGAYEQYF. In DNA form, the CDR3 reads TGTGCCAGCAGTTACAGGCGGGAGGGCGCCTACGAGCAGTACTTC.

The chain links TRBV6-1 to TRBJ2-2, with D perhaps matching TRBD2 (6 bases). The CDR3 is made up of 18 amino acids. The germline V gene has CDR1 MNHNS and CDR2 SASEGT. V dropped 6 bases and J dropped 4 bases, with 24 bases sitting between them. The CDR3 protein is CASSPAAGRPPGTGELFF. CDR3 DNA sequence: TGTGCCAGCAGCCCCGCGGCGGGGAGACCTCCGGGCACCGGGGAGCTGTTTTTT.

This clonotype was seen at least ten times. The chain carries TRBV5-1 and TRBJ1-2, with TRBD1 as a possible D gene (5 bases). The CDR3 extends over 15 amino acids. Germline values: CDR1 SGHRS, CDR2 YFSETQ. Trimming removed 0 bases at V and 4 bases at J, with 13 bases between. The CDR3 reads CASSLGTRPSYGYTF. The CDR3 bases are TGCGCCAGCAGCTTGGGGACACGGCCATCCTATGGCTACACCTTC.

This clonotype occurred many times. The chain is built from TRBV2 and TRBJ2-5, with D maybe TRBD1 (5 bases). V was shortened by 0 bases and J by 5 bases, with 13 bases between the two germline ends. This CDR3 region has 15 residues. The germline V gene has CDR1 SNHLY and CDR2 FYNNEI. The CDR3 sequence is CASSEALGRVETQYF. The CDR3 nucleotides are TGTGCCAGCAGTGAAGCGCTTGGCAGGGTCGAGACCCAGTACTTC.

This clonotype was counted between two and nine times. The chain has TRBV6-1 and TRBJ2-4, with 9 bases fitting TRBD1. CDR3 length equals 15 residues. Trimming removed 6 bases from V and 1 base from J; junction bases left unmatched: 4. Germline V gives CDR1 MNHNS, CDR2 SASEGT. CDR3 DNA: TGTGCCAGCAGGGACAGGGGTTTCGCCAAAAACATTCAGTACTTC. Its protein product is CASRDRGFAKNIQYF.

Only a few counts were recorded for this clonotype. This chain joins TRBV6-5 and TRBJ2-1; 10 nucleotides line up with TRBD2. The length of the CDR3 is 16 residues. CDR1 MNHEY and CDR2 SVGAGI come from the germline V gene. With V trimmed by 0 bases and J by 8 bases, 7 bases remained unmatched. For the CDR3, the DNA is TGTGCCAGCAGTTACTCCTCAGCGGGAGGGCCCTATGAGCAGTTCTTC. Its translation: CASSYSSAGGPYEQFF.

This clonotype was counted many times. The chain links TRBV3-1 to TRBJ2-1; D is perhaps TRBD2 (6 bases). V gave up 2 bases and J gave up 2 bases, with 10 bases separating them. Germline V lookup: CDR1 LGHDT, CDR2 YNNKEL (reference sequence). The CDR3 consists of 15 residues. The CDR3 is CASSQPGLAYNEQFF. As DNA, the CDR3 is TGTGCCAGCAGCCAACCGGGACTTGCCTACAATGAGCAGTTCTTC.

The chain is built from TRBV25-1 and TRBJ2-2; TRBD1 matches at 7 bases. CDR1 is MGHDK, CDR2 SYGVNS, per germline. V was clipped by 6 bases and J by 8 bases; unmatched bases: 12. The CDR3 is 15 amino acids. DNA for the CDR3: TGTGCCAGCAGGTACACAGGGGAAGCTGCTGGGGAGCTGTTTTTT. Encoded protein: CASRYTGEAAGELFF. Filled out from reference TRBV25-1 and TRBJ2-2, the complete variable domain reads EADIYQTPRYLVIGTGKKITLECSQTMGHDKMYWYQQDPGMELHLIHYSYGVNSTEKGDLSSESTVSRIRTEHFPLTLESARPSHTSQYLCASRYTGEAAGELFFGEGSRLTVL.

This clonotype showed up just a few times. This chain links TRBV7-6 with TRBJ2-5; TRBD2 aligns across 9 bases. Germline CDR1 is SGHVS and CDR2 is FNYEAQ. The CDR3 has 15 amino acids. V lost 5 bases to trimming and J lost 7 bases; unmatched junction nucleotides: 11. Here the CDR3 reads CASSQTSGAQGTQYF. The DNA for the CDR3 is TGTGCCAGCAGCCAGACTAGCGGAGCTCAGGGGACCCAGTACTTC. Full variable domain (missing parts from reference TRBV7-6 and TRBJ2-5): GAGVSQSPRYKVTKRGQDVALRCDPISGHVSLYWYRQALGQGPEFLTYFNYEAQQDKSGLPNDRFSAERPEGSISTLTIQRTEQRDSAMYRCASSQTSGAQGTQYFGPGTRLLVL.

The CDR3 coding sequence is TGTGCCAGCAGCCAAGATAACACCTATAATTCACCCCTCCACTTT. Translating it yields CASSQDNTYNSPLHF. The chain recombines TRBV3-1 with TRBJ1-6; D is undetermined. Germline lookup yields CDR1 LGHDT and CDR2 YNNKEL (reference sequence). V was clipped by 0 bases and J by 2 bases, with 5 bases between them. CDR3 length: 15 amino acids.

The chain combines TRBV10-2 with TRBJ2-2; D might be TRBD1 (7 bases). V lost 3 bases and J lost 5, with 16 bases in between. The germline CDR1 and CDR2 sequences are WSHSY and SAAADI. The CDR3 is made up of 16 amino acids. The CDR3 loop reads CASSDRGSGVTGELFF. CDR3 in DNA: TGCGCCAGCAGTGACAGGGGGTCGGGAGTAACCGGGGAGCTGTTTTTT.

This clonotype was observed a few times. The chain joins TRBV5-1 to TRBJ1-1, with TRBD1 as a possible D gene (5 bases). Germline assignment: CDR1 SGHRS and CDR2 YFSETQ. Trimming took 0 bases from V and 1 from J, leaving 13 bases between them. CDR3 size: 16 residues. The CDR3 DNA sequence: TGCGCCAGCAGCTTGGGGGGGACGGGCGAGAACACTGAAGCTTTCTTT. This encodes CASSLGGTGENTEAFF.

V gene TRBV7-2 combines with J gene TRBJ1-3; 10 bases agree with TRBD1. The germline gives CDR1 SGHTA, CDR2 FQGNSA. The CDR3 totals 16 residues. Trimming at V came to 5 bases and at J to 2 bases, leaving 6 bases not matched to a gene. The chain's CDR3 is CASSVFGQGAGNTIYF. CDR3 DNA sequence: TGTGCCAGCAGCGTCTTCGGACAGGGGGCTGGAAACACCATATATTTT.

J is TRBJ1-1 and V is TRBV10-3; 10 nucleotides match TRBD1. Germline V gene data show CDR1 as ENHRY and CDR2 as SYGVKD. With 5 bases clipped from V and 3 bases from J, the junction kept 9 bases outside the gene matches. CDR3 length: 16 amino acids. The CDR3 protein is CAISKTPGTGDTEAFF. The CDR3 DNA reads as TGTGCCATCAGTAAAACACCCGGGACAGGGGACACTGAAGCTTTCTTT.

This clonotype came up a few times. The V call is TRBV7-9, the J call TRBJ2-3, with TRBD2 matching 12 bases. Germline V CDR1 and CDR2: SEHNR, FQNEAQ (reference sequence). V lost 1 base, J lost 4 bases, and 3 bases stayed unmatched. The CDR3 runs 16 residues. The CDR3 DNA reads as TGTGCCAGCAGCTTAGGGACTAGCGGGGCTCCAGATACGCAGTATTTT. It encodes CASSLGTSGAPDTQYF.